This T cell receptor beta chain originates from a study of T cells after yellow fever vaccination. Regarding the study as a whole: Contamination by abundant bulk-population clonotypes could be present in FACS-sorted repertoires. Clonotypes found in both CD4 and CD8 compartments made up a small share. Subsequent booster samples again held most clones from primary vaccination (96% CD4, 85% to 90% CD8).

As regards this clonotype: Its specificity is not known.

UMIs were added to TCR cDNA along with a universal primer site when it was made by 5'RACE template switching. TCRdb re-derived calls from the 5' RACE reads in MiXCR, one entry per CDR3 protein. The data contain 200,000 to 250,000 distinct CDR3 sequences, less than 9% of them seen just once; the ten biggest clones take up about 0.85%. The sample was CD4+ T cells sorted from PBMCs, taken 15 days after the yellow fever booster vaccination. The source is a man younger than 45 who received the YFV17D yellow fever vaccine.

The DNA for the CDR3 is TGTGCCAGCAGCTTAGGGCAAGGGCGGAATGAAAAACTGTTTTTT. Amino acids: CASSLGQGRNEKLFF. The chain is built from TRBV7-2 and TRBJ1-4; D gene unclear. This CDR3 region has 15 residues. CDR1 and CDR2 from the germline V gene are SGHTA and FQGNSA. V lost 1 base and J 5 bases, leaving 11 bases between the germline ends.